Listed below are T cell receptor beta chains from one sample, sequenced in a study of vaccination effects on CD4 cells after COVID-19. Their antigen targets remain unknown. This table comes from immunoSEQ multiplex PCR, and its TCRdb copy is limited to in-frame clones, with some not included. The data hold tens of thousands of clones, with roughly 70% observed a single time. Sequencing was performed on CD4+ T cells from PBMCs cultured with SARS-CoV-2 spike peptides, taken before COVID-19 vaccination. These receptors were obtained from a human donor who received a COVID-19 vaccine. Each CDR3 is given with its conserved first and last residue. A D gene is named only where the DNA matches it firmly. Clone size is shown for a subset of rows, as once, few, many or a class of expanded clone.

v_gene	abundance	j_gene	d_gene	CDR3nt	CDR3aa
TRBV19	NA	TRBJ2-1	TRBD2	TGTGCCAGTAGTACGGGACTAGCGGGAAGTCCGTTCTTC	CASSTGLAGSPFF
TRBV2	NA	TRBJ2-5	TRBD2	TGTGCCAGCAGTGATTCGGGACTACCGACGGAGACCCAGTACTTC	CASSDSGLPTETQYF
TRBV6-5	NA	TRBJ1-5	TRBD1	TGTGCCAGCAGTTCTGGCAGGGGGAAACAGCCCCAGCATTTT	CASSSGRGKQPQHF
TRBV6-2/TRBV6-3	NA	TRBJ1-2	NA	TGTGCCAGCAGTTCACCTACATATGGCTACACCTTC	CASSSPTYGYTF
TRBV5-6	NA	TRBJ2-2	NA	TGTGCCAGCAGCTTAACGAAGTTGCACGGGGAGCTGTTTTTT	CASSLTKLHGELFF
TRBV2	few	TRBJ1-1	TRBD1	TGTGCCAGCAGTGTAAGGGACAGGGGCAGTGAAGCTTTCTTT	CASSVRDRGSEAFF
TRBV6-2/TRBV6-3	NA	TRBJ2-5	NA	TGTGCCAGCAGTAGGGGGACGGGGGCCCCAACCCAGTACTTC	CASSRGTGAPTQYF
TRBV5-4	NA	TRBJ1-2	NA	TGTGCCAGCAGCCTTGGGGGACTCAACTATGGCTACACCTTC	CASSLGGLNYGYTF
TRBV5-3	NA	TRBJ1-4	NA	TGTGCCAGAAGCCAGGACAGAAATGAAAAACTGTTTTTT	CARSQDRNEKLFF
TRBV5-6	NA	TRBJ2-2	NA	TGTGCCAGCAGCTTGGATGGGGGATCGAACACCGGGGAGCTGTTTTTT	CASSLDGGSNTGELFF
TRBV5-4	NA	TRBJ2-5	NA	TGTGCCAGCAGCTTGATGGAGACCCAGTACTTC	CASSLMETQYF
TRBV2	NA	TRBJ2-7	NA	TGTGCCAGCAGTGACGAAAAGGGGTTCTACGAGCAGTACTTC	CASSDEKGFYEQYF
TRBV11-2	once	TRBJ2-7	NA	TGTGCCAGCAGCTCCCAACTAGCCAACGAGCAGTACTTC	CASSSQLANEQYF
TRBV6-5	NA	TRBJ1-4	NA	TGTGCCAGCAGTTACTCCCAGGGAGCAACTAATGAAAAACTGTTTTTT	CASSYSQGATNEKLFF
TRBV5-6	NA	TRBJ2-1	TRBD1	TGTGCCAGCAGCGCGACAGGGGCTGCCTACAATGAGCAGTTCTTC	CASSATGAAYNEQFF
TRBV28	once	TRBJ2-2	TRBD2	TGTGCCAGCAGTTTAGGTCCACAGCGGGGCTACACCGGGGAGCTGTTTTTT	CASSLGPQRGYTGELFF
TRBV18	NA	TRBJ1-5	TRBD1	TGTGCCAGCTCAACTGGACAGGGGGTAGGCTTTCGTCAGCCCCAGCATTTT	CASSTGQGVGFRQPQHF
TRBV2	NA	TRBJ1-1	NA	TGTGCCAGCAGTGTGAGGGCGATACTGAACACTGAAGCTTTCTTT	CASSVRAILNTEAFF
TRBV27	NA	TRBJ1-6	NA	TGTGCCAGCAGTTTACGAGGGTATAATTCACCCCTCCACTTT	CASSLRGYNSPLHF
TRBV18	NA	TRBJ2-7	NA	TGTGCCAGCTCACCAGACAGCTACGAGCAGTACTTC	CASSPDSYEQYF
TRBV5-5	few	TRBJ1-1	TRBD1	TGTGCCAGCAGCTTGGAAGGGGGCGCGGGGACTGAAGCTTTCTTT	CASSLEGGAGTEAFF
TRBV19	NA	TRBJ1-2	NA	TGTGCCAGTAGTATAGCACTTAATCAAGGACCCTATGGCTACACCTTC	CASSIALNQGPYGYTF
TRBV7-7	NA	TRBJ2-5	NA	TGTGCTAGCAGCCCAAAAACCACAGAGACCCAGTACTTC	CASSPKTTETQYF
TRBV13	NA	TRBJ2-7	NA	TGTGCCAGCAGCTTAAGGACAGCCTACGAGCAGTACTTC	CASSLRTAYEQYF
TRBV5-1	NA	TRBJ2-7	NA	TGCGCCAGCAGCTTGGGGCAGTGGCCCTACGAGCAGTACTTC	CASSLGQWPYEQYF
TRBV24-1	NA	TRBJ2-3	NA	TGTGCCACCAGTGATTCTTGGAGCACAGATACGCAGTATTTT	CATSDSWSTDTQYF
TRBV6-6	NA	TRBJ1-5	NA	TGTGCCAGCACCTTTACAGGCGGAAAAAGGAATCAGCCCCAGCATTTT	CASTFTGGKRNQPQHF
TRBV14	NA	TRBJ1-1	TRBD1	TGTGCCAGCAGCCAAGTACGCTGGGACAGGGTTTGGGCTGAAGCTTTCTTT	CASSQVRWDRVWAEAFF
TRBV6-2/TRBV6-3	few	TRBJ1-6	NA	TGTGCCAGCAGTTACCGCCAGGGTAGTAGATCACCCCTCCACTTT	CASSYRQGSRSPLHF
TRBV20-1	NA	TRBJ2-7	NA	TGCAGTGCTAGTGTCGTCCGGGACTTTTTCTACGAGCAGTACTTC	CSASVVRDFFYEQYF
TRBV9	NA	TRBJ1-3	NA	TGTGCCAGCAGCGTTGGGGTTCTAAACACCATATATTTT	CASSVGVLNTIYF
TRBV18	NA	TRBJ2-2	NA	TGTGCCAGCTCACCAATTCCGGGAGAAAAAACCGGGGAGCTGTTTTTT	CASSPIPGEKTGELFF
TRBV25-1	NA	TRBJ1-1	NA	TGTGCCAGCAGTGCGCGGGCCCAAACTGAAGCTTTCTTT	CASSARAQTEAFF
TRBV7-2	NA	TRBJ2-7	TRBD2	TGTGCCAGCAGCTTATCGGGACTAGGTTCCTACGAGCAGTACTTC	CASSLSGLGSYEQYF